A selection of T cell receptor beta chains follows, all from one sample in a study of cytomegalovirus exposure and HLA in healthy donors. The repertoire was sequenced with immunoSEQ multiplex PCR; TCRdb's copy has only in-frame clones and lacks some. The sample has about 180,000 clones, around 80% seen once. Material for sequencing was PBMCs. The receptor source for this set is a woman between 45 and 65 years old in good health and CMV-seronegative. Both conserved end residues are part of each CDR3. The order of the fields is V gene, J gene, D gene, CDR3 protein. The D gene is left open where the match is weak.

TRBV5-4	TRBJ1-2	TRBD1	CASSFGQGGNYGYTF
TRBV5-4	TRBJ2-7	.	CASSLTSSYEQYF
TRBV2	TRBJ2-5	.	CASSAQRKGQETQYF
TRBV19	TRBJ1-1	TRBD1	CASSAPPGTGRGNTEAFF
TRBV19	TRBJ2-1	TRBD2	CASSDRNPLGRAGVLNEQFF
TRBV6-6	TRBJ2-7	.	CASRVTASSYEQYF
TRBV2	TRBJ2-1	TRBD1	CASSTGGLYNEQFF
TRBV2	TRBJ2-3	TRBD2	CASSAGAGGTDTQYF
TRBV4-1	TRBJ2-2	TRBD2	CASSLTSGRLAGELFF
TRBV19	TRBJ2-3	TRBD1	CASSPGDSSTDTQYF
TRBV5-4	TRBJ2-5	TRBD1	CASSPGTGEETQYF
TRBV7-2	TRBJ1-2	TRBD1	CASSFGTGGDVHTF
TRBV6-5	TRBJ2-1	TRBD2	CASSKLAGAHEQFF
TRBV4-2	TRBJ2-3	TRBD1	CASSQTDRGTDTQYF
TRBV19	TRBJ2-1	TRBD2	CASSIGQRDLYNEQFF
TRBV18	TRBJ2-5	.	CASSPRQDLQETQYF
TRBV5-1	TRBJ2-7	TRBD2	CASKVVAGGGGSYEQYF
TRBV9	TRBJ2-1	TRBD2	CASSVVPHSGGANEQFF
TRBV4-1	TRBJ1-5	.	CASSQRTGNQPQHF
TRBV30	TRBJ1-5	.	CAWSGTYGNQPQHF
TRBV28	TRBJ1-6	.	CASSPTGMRSPLHF
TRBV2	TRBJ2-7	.	CVSSVDPRYDEQYF
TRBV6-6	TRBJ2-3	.	CAGSRTGTDTQYF
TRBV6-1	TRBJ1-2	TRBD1	CASSQDRSRAYSF
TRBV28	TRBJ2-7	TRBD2	CASSFGAGDYEQYF
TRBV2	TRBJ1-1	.	CASSAYGGDTEAFF
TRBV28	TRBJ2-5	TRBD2	CASSLGGRGLQETQYF
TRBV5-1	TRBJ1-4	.	CASSLRGSEKLFF
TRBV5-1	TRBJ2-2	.	CASSLASRVGTGELFF
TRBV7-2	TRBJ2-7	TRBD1	CASRGQGNYEQYF
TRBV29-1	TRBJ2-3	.	CSVEFGTVNSDTQYF
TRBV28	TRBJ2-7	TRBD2	CASSPGLAREQYF
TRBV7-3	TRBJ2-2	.	CASSPQRGGGPLTGELFF
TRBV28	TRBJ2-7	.	CASVHDEQYF
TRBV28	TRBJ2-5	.	CASSPRIFGGARGWETQYF
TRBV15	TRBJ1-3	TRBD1	CATSREVGQGAPGGNTIYF
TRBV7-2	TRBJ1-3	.	CASSRLFSASGNTIYF
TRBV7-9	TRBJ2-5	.	CASSENRVGETQYF
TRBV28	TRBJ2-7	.	CASRTGRVYEQYF
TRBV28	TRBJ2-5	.	CASTKPGIQETQYF
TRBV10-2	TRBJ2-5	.	CASSESGGPGEQYF
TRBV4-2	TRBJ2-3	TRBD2	CASSQDGGVTQYF
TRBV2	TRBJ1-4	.	CASSAGAASTNEKLFF
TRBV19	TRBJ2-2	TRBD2	CASRPTPGLLNTGELFF
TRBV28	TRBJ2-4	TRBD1	CASSLALGWDRGTIAKNIQYF
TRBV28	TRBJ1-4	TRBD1	CASGPGTGSAKLFF
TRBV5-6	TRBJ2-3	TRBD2	CASSFGLAGVADTQYF
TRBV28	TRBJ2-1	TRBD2	CASSFLGTSGLEGQFF
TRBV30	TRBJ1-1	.	CAWSSGGGLNTEAFF
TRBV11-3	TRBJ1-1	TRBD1	CASSSGQGGTEAFF
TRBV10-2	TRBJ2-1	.	CASVYQAEQFF
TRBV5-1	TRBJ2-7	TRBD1	CASSSAGGYEQYF
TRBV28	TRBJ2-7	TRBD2	CASTAGLAGSYSYEQYF
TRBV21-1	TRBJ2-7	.	CASSRGEGVIEQYF
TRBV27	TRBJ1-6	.	CASSFGGGGNSPLHF